Shown below are 25 T cell receptor beta chains from a single sample sequenced in a study of T cell repertoires in cytomegalovirus infection. No antigen has been assigned to these receptors. One entry per CDR3 protein, called by TCRdb with MiXCR from the reads. The data contain fewer than 200,000 distinct CDR3 sequences, approximately 21% of them seen just once; the ten biggest clones take up 25%. Sequencing used CD8+ T cells from cultured PBMCs, obtained from culture after CMV antigen stimulation. The receptors here all came from a human donor in good health (CMV status not recorded). Some clones in this sample may be carry-over from other donors' samples.

This clonotype was detected a few times. The chain has TRBV30 and TRBJ1-2, with 7 bases aligning to TRBD1. V trimming: 3 bases; J trimming: 3 bases; junction bases outside the gene matches: 13. The CDR3 contains 16 residues. The germline V gene has CDR1 GTSNPN and CDR2 SVGIG (reference sequence). CDR3 DNA: TGTGCCTGGAGCCACGGGACAGAACCTTCCCACTATGGCTACACCTTC. The encoded protein is CAWSHGTEPSHYGYTF. The complete variable domain, with remaining parts taken from reference TRBV30 and TRBJ1-2, reads SQTIHQWPATLVQPVGSPLSLECTVEGTSNPNLYWYRQAAGRGLQLLFYSVGIGQISSEVPQNLSASRPQDRQFILSSKKLLLSDSGFYLCAWSHGTEPSHYGYTFGSGTRLTVV.

The chain has TRBV19 and TRBJ2-2; 7 positions match TRBD1. The germline gives CDR1 LNHDA, CDR2 SQIVND (reference sequence). V lost 6 bases, J lost 5 bases, and 15 bases stayed unmatched. The CDR3 is 17 residues long. The CDR3 spells CASRALTGALFTGELFF. Here the CDR3 DNA reads TGTGCCAGTAGGGCACTAACAGGGGCCTTGTTTACCGGGGAGCTGTTTTTT.

The gene calls are TRBV6-2 or TRBV6-3 and TRBJ2-1; 7 bases agree with TRBD1. V trimming: 5 bases; J trimming: 5 bases; junction bases outside the gene matches: 6. This CDR3 contains 14 residues. Germline lookup yields CDR1 MNHEY and CDR2 SVGEGT. CDR3 DNA sequence: TGTGCCAGCAGTCCCGGGACAGAAAACAATGAGCAGTTCTTC. Protein product: CASSPGTENNEQFF.

The rearrangement links TRBV7-2 to TRBJ1-1; D gene uncertain. Germline V gene lookup returns CDR1 SGHTA and CDR2 FQGNSA. The germline V and J ends were trimmed by 3 bases and 6 bases, with 14 bases remaining between them. The CDR3 totals 14 residues. The CDR3 protein is CASSFLGRAAEAFF. The CDR3 nucleotides read TGTGCCAGCAGCTTTCTCGGACGGGCGGCTGAAGCTTTCTTT.

V gene TRBV4-1 combines with J gene TRBJ2-1; 15 bases are shared with TRBD2. CDR3 length: 17 residues. Germline V gene sequence: CDR1 MGHRA, CDR2 YSYEKL. The junction had 3 bases not matched to a gene; V was cut back by 3 bases and J by 3 bases. The DNA of the CDR3 is TGCGCCAGCAGCCAGGGACTAGCGGGGGGTTTCTACAATGAGCAGTTCTTC. This codes for CASSQGLAGGFYNEQFF.

The chain is built from TRBV27 and TRBJ1-1, with 8 bases aligning to TRBD1. CDR1 is MNHEY, CDR2 SMNVEV, per germline (reference sequence). The CDR3 has 14 amino acids. J lost 3 bases, V lost 4 bases, and 4 bases had no gene match. Written as DNA, the CDR3 is TGTGCCAGCAGTTCGGACAGGGTCGACACTGAAGCTTTCTTT. The encoded protein is CASSSDRVDTEAFF.

Only a few counts were recorded for this clonotype. The chain carries TRBV20-1 and TRBJ1-3; D is uncertain. CDR3 length: 13 amino acids. V lost 2 bases, J lost 3 bases, and 8 bases lay in between. From germline, CDR1 is DFQATT and CDR2 SNEGSKA (reference sequence). CDR3 sequence (DNA): TGCAGTGCTAGACAACTGGGTGGAAACACCATATATTTT. It yields the protein CSARQLGGNTIYF.

J is TRBJ2-7 and V is TRBV4-1, with TRBD2 as a possible D gene (7 bases). The CDR3 covers 13 residues. Germline V CDR1 and CDR2: MGHRA, YSYEKL. V dropped 4 bases and J dropped 7 bases, with 14 bases sitting between them. The CDR3 protein is CASSLGGGEEQYF. The CDR3 DNA follows: TGCGCCAGCAGCCTAGGGGGAGGGGAGGAGCAGTACTTC.

The sample holds many counts of this clonotype. This chain links TRBV6-6 with TRBJ1-2, with TRBD1 identical over 7 bases. The junction had 6 bases not matched to a gene; V was cut back by 0 bases and J by 8 bases. The germline gives CDR1 MNHNY, CDR2 SVGAGI (reference sequence). The length of the CDR3 is 14 residues. The CDR3 region is CASSYSGRGEGYTF. CDR3 nucleotides: TGTGCCAGCAGTTACTCAGGCAGGGGGGAAGGCTACACCTTC.

The rearrangement joins TRBV7-6 to TRBJ1-2; D not resolved. The CDR3 runs to 13 residues. Germline V gives CDR1 SGHVS, CDR2 FNYEAQ. Between the trimmed V and J ends, which lost 6 bases and 6 bases, there was a span of 14 bases. CDR3 bases: TGTGCCAGCAGATTTTCGGGCGAACATGGCTACACCTTC. Its protein product is CASRFSGEHGYTF.

The rearrangement links TRBV11-1 to TRBJ1-1, with D perhaps TRBD1 (6 bases). Trimming took off 3 bases at V and 5 bases at J, with 13 bases between the two ends. Germline lookup yields CDR1 SGHAT and CDR2 FQDESV (reference sequence). The CDR3 has 14 residues. Here the CDR3 reads CASSFPGDGTEAFF. The CDR3 coding sequence is TGTGCCAGCAGCTTTCCAGGGGATGGGACTGAAGCTTTCTTT. The variable domain in full, with the rest retrieved from reference TRBV11-1 and TRBJ1-1, is EAEVAQSPRYKITEKSQAVAFWCDPISGHATLYWYRQILGQGPELLVQFQDESVVDDSQLPKDRFSAERLKGVDSTLKIQPAELGDSAMYLCASSFPGDGTEAFFGQGTRLTVV.

This rearrangement joins TRBV7-6 to TRBJ1-1, with TRBD1 matching over 7 bases. With 6 bases clipped from V and 3 bases from J, the junction kept 7 bases outside the gene matches. CDR1 is SGHVS, CDR2 FNYEAQ, per germline. CDR3 length: 14 amino acids. Here the CDR3 DNA reads TGTGCCAGCAGGATAGGGGGCGCGGACACTGAAGCTTTCTTT. As protein: CASRIGGADTEAFF.

The J gene is TRBJ1-4, the V gene TRBV14; D unresolved. V was shortened by 1 base and J by 7 bases, with 16 bases between the two germline ends. The germline CDR1 and CDR2 sequences are SGHDN and FVKESK. The CDR3 loop spans 16 amino acids. The CDR3 nucleotides read TGTGCCAGCAGCCAAGCCAACGAGGGATGGAGTGAAAAACTGTTTTTT. It is translated as CASSQANEGWSEKLFF.

In its sample, this clonotype was seen a few times. The chain recombines TRBV7-8 with TRBJ2-7, with D tentatively TRBD1 (5 bases). This CDR3 spans 14 amino acids. The V gene's germline CDR1 is SGHVS and CDR2 FQNEAQ. Trimming took 4 bases from V and 3 from J, leaving 13 bases between them. The CDR3 reads CASSSTGPFYEQYF. For the CDR3, the DNA is TGTGCCAGCAGCTCAACAGGACCCTTCTACGAGCAGTACTTC.

This clonotype was detected a few times. V and J are TRBV28 and TRBJ2-7; D call uncertain. CDR1 is MDHEN, CDR2 SYDVKM, per germline. Trimming removed 6 bases from V and 4 bases from J, with 16 bases in between. CDR3 size: 14 residues. CDR3 sequence: CASSLHTAQYEQYF. The CDR3 DNA reads TGTGCCAGCAGCCTACACACCGCCCAATACGAGCAGTACTTC.

There are a few counts of this clonotype. This rearrangement joins TRBV30 to TRBJ1-5, with a possible D match to TRBD1 (6 bases). Germline CDR1 GTSNPN, CDR2 SVGIG (reference sequence). This CDR3 is 13 amino acids long. V was trimmed by 3 bases and J by 4 bases, leaving 10 bases between them. The CDR3 loop is CAWSWDTNQPQHF. In DNA, the CDR3 is TGTGCCTGGAGCTGGGACACAAATCAGCCCCAGCATTTT. Full variable domain (outside the CDR3, taken from reference TRBV30 and TRBJ1-5): SQTIHQWPATLVQPVGSPLSLECTVEGTSNPNLYWYRQAAGRGLQLLFYSVGIGQISSEVPQNLSASRPQDRQFILSSKKLLLSDSGFYLCAWSWDTNQPQHFGDGTRLSIL.

This clonotype was detected a few times. The CDR3 nucleotides are TGTGCCACTTCCGACGGGGGTGCCACTGAAGCTTTCTTT. Residues: CATSDGGATEAFF. The J gene is TRBJ1-1, the V gene TRBV25-1; D may be TRBD1 (5 bases). Germline V gene data show CDR1 as MGHDK and CDR2 as SYGVNS. The CDR3 covers 13 residues. The V end lost 10 bases, the J end lost 4 bases, and 16 bases lay between the germline ends.

The rearrangement uses TRBV25-1 and TRBJ1-5; D uncertain. This CDR3 contains 13 residues. Trimming shortened V by 6 bases and J by 5 bases, and 11 bases separated the two germline ends. Germline values: CDR1 MGHDK, CDR2 SYGVNS. The CDR3 bases are TGTGCCAGCAGCACCATATTAGATCAGCCCCAGCATTTT. Protein: CASSTILDQPQHF.

The chain couples TRBV6-5 to TRBJ1-1; D is unclear. The length of the CDR3 is 13 residues. Germline CDR1 MNHEY, CDR2 SVGAGI. V lost 2 bases and J lost 5, with 9 bases in between. The CDR3 DNA sequence: TGTGCCAGCAGTTACGGGGAGGGAACTGAAGCTTTCTTT. This encodes CASSYGEGTEAFF.

This clonotype was seen a handful of times. The genes are TRBV27 and TRBJ2-7; maybe TRBD1 (6 bases). Trimming cost V 3 bases and J 6 bases, with 12 bases left between them. The V gene's germline CDR1 is MNHEY and CDR2 SMNVEV (reference sequence). This CDR3 is built from 13 residues. CDR3 nucleotides: TGTGCCAGCAGTTTGAATAGAGGGGGCGAGCAGTACTTC. It encodes CASSLNRGGEQYF.

The CDR3 nucleotides are TGCGCCAGCAGTCGAACGGCGGGGAGGAATGTGGAGACCCAGTACTTC. Its translation: CASSRTAGRNVETQYF. The genes are TRBV23-1 and TRBJ2-5, with a tentative D call TRBD2 (6 bases). Being an ORF, TRBV23-1 has a function that is uncertain. The CDR3 extends over 16 amino acids. Trimming took 4 bases from V and 5 from J, leaving 20 bases between them.

V gene TRBV7-2 combines with J gene TRBJ1-2; no firm D call. Trimming removed 5 bases at V and 4 bases at J, with 11 bases between. The CDR3 runs 13 residues. The germline CDR1 and CDR2 sequences are SGHTA and FQGNSA. CDR3 in amino acids: CASSTTEIYGYTF. CDR3 nucleotide sequence: TGTGCCAGCAGCACGACGGAGATCTATGGCTACACCTTC.

The rearrangement links TRBV28 to TRBJ1-2; tentatively, D is TRBD1 (6 bases). Germline CDR1 is MDHEN and CDR2 is SYDVKM. The V end was cut by 6 bases, the J end by 8 bases, with 16 bases between. The CDR3 totals 13 residues. In nucleotides, the CDR3 is TGTGCCAGCAGCCCAACCAGGGGATGGGGCTACACCTTC. It encodes CASSPTRGWGYTF.

This clonotype was recorded once. CDR3 in DNA: TGTGCCAGCAACGTCAATGCTGACACAGATACGCAGTATTTT. Its translation is CASNVNADTDTQYF. This sequence joins TRBV9 and TRBJ2-3; no definite D call. CDR3 length equals 14 residues. Per the germline V gene, CDR1 is SGDLS and CDR2 is YYNGEE. Between the trimmed V and J ends, which lost 6 bases and 2 bases, there was a span of 13 bases.

The gene calls are TRBV19 and TRBJ1-1; 8 nucleotides match TRBD1. The V and J ends lost 7 bases and 4 bases, in that order; junction bases with no gene match: 11. This CDR3 has 15 residues. Germline V gene lookup returns CDR1 LNHDA and CDR2 SQIVND (reference sequence). In DNA form, the CDR3 reads TGTGCCAGTAACCAGGACAGGGATTATTTCACTGAAGCTTTCTTT. It encodes CASNQDRDYFTEAFF.